The present TCR beta chain was sequenced within a study of PD-1 blockade in classical Hodgkin lymphoma. Regarding the study as a whole: By C4D1, CD4+ diversity increased significantly, especially in complete responders. Complete responders matched newly diagnosed patients in baseline diversity. Compared with healthy donors, newly diagnosed patients reportedly showed lower baseline TCR diversity.

Between the trimmed V and J ends, which lost 8 bases and 10 bases, there was a span of 26 bases. Looked up from germline, CDR1 is SQVTM and CDR2 is ANQGSEA. This CDR3 contains 14 residues. Note on this clone: The antigen is not known.

Time point of the sample: cycle 4 day 1 (C4D1), after five to seven weeks of nivolumab. Relapses following autologous stem cell transplantation were seen in all patients, with brentuximab vedotin exposure varying. The repertoire was sequenced with immunoSEQ multiplex PCR; TCRdb's copy has only in-frame clones and lacks some. Of about 47,000 clones listed, 90% are singletons. The receptor was isolated from a human donor with classical Hodgkin lymphoma. Sequencing used peripheral blood mononuclear cells (PBMCs), obtained before the fourth cycle of nivolumab. V is TRBV29-1 and J is TRBJ1-1; no clear D gene. The DNA of the CDR3 is TGCAGCAATGCGGGCCCGGGAGTTAAATACGGAGCTTTCTTT. This encodes CSNAGPGVKYGAFF. The whole variable domain, remainder taken from reference TRBV29-1 and TRBJ1-1, is SAVISQKPSRDICQRGTSLTIQCQVDSQVTMMFWYRQQPGQSLTLIATANQGSEATYESGFVIDKFPISRPNLTFSTLTVSNMSPEDSSIYLCSNAGPGVKYGAFFGQGTRLTVV.